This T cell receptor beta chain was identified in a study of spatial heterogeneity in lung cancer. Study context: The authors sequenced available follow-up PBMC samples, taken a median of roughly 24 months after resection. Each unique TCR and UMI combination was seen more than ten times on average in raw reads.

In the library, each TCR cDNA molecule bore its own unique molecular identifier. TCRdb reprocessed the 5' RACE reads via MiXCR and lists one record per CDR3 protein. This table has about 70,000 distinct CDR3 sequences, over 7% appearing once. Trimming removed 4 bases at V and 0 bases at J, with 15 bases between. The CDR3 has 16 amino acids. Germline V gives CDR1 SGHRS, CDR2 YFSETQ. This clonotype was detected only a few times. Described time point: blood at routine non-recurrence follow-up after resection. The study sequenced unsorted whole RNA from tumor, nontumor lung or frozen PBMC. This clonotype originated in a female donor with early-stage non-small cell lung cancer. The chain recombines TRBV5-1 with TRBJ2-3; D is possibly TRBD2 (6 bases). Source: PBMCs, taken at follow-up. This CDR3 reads CASSRGTGLSTDTQYF. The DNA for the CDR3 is TGCGCCAGCAGCCGAGGGACGGGACTTAGCACAGATACGCAGTATTTT.